The T cell receptor beta chain described here comes from a study of CD8 T cells in Susac syndrome. Broader study findings: The number of individuals included in the study's TCR sequencing and HLA analysis was acknowledged as relatively small.

The authors reverse transcribed roughly 0.5 to 1 ug RNA with random hexamers. Amplification of the TCR beta CDR3 was carried out by immunoSEQ multiplex PCR, which spanned a total of 54 Vbeta and 13 Jbeta segments. TCRdb fed the immunoSEQ multiplex PCR reads into MiXCR, producing one record per CDR3 protein. The sample yields some 63,000 distinct CDR3 sequences, 90% to 95% seen once. CDR1 SGHTA and CDR2 FQGNSA come from the germline V gene. Trimming shortened V by 3 bases and J by 2 bases, and 8 bases separated the two germline ends. The CDR3 sequence is 13 residues long. Worth noting for this clonotype: What it recognizes is unknown.

CD8+ and CD4+ blood T cells underwent TCR beta sequencing. The patients who served as multiple sclerosis controls were treatment-naive and had stable or active relapsing-remitting disease that fulfilled the revised McDonald criteria. Sequencing was carried out using CD8+ T cells from PBMCs. The J gene is TRBJ2-7, the V gene TRBV7-2; no clear D gene. This TCR was recovered from a human donor with multiple sclerosis. CDR3 nucleotides: TGTGCCAGCAGCTTCCAGGAAACCTACGAGCAGTACTTC. Its translation: CASSFQETYEQYF.